The next 3 T cell receptor beta chains were all read from a single sample in a study of OX40 agonist ivuxolimab in advanced cancers. The protocol used for the library was the immunoSEQ multiplex PCR assay. Imported from immuneACCESS, the table was reduced by TCRdb to in-frame sequences with V and J called. These copies leave out some clones; in studies compared against another copy, an unresolved V gene accounts for under half, and the cause of the remainder is not known. For this sample there are about 54,000 clones; 75% to 90% appear just once. The ten most abundant clones make up approximately 3.8% of the sample. The sample consisted of CD4+ or CD8+ T cells sorted from blood, taken in a trial of the OX40 agonist ivuxolimab. The receptors stem from an adult with an advanced solid tumor such as melanoma, head and neck, liver or kidney cancer.

This chain connects TRBV10-2 to TRBJ2-1, with TRBD2 identical over 10 bases. The CDR3 sequence is 13 residues long. CDR1 and CDR2 (germline): WSHSY, SAAADI. J lost 6 bases, V lost 6 bases, and 2 bases had no gene match. CDR3 protein: CASRGTSANEQFF. CDR3 in DNA: TGCGCCAGCAGGGGGACTAGCGCCAATGAGCAGTTCTTC.

CDR3 protein: CASSRPGAVGANVLTF. In DNA form, the CDR3 reads TGTGCCAGCAGCCGTCCGGGGGCGGTTGGGGCCAACGTCCTGACTTTC. The V call is TRBV7-9, the J call TRBJ2-6; D may match TRBD1 or TRBD2 (6 bases each). With 5 bases removed from V and 3 bases from J, the gap between germline ends came to 14 bases. This CDR3 comprises 16 residues. Germline CDR1 SEHNR, CDR2 FQNEAQ (reference sequence). The whole variable domain, remainder taken from reference TRBV7-9 and TRBJ2-6, is DTGVSQNPRHKITKRGQNVTFRCDPISEHNRLYWYRQTLGQGPEFLTYFQNEAQLEKSRLLSDRFSAERPKGSFSTLEIQRTEQGDSAMYLCASSRPGAVGANVLTFGAGSRLTVL.

The V call is TRBV7-2, the J call TRBJ2-7; D is perhaps TRBD2 (6 bases). V lost 1 base and J lost 4, with 11 bases in between. Germline-derived CDR1 and CDR2 are SGHTA and FQGNSA. This CDR3 comprises 14 residues. The DNA of the CDR3 is TGTGCCAGCAGCTTAGTGGGGGGAAGGTACGAGCAGTACTTC. It is translated as CASSLVGGRYEQYF.